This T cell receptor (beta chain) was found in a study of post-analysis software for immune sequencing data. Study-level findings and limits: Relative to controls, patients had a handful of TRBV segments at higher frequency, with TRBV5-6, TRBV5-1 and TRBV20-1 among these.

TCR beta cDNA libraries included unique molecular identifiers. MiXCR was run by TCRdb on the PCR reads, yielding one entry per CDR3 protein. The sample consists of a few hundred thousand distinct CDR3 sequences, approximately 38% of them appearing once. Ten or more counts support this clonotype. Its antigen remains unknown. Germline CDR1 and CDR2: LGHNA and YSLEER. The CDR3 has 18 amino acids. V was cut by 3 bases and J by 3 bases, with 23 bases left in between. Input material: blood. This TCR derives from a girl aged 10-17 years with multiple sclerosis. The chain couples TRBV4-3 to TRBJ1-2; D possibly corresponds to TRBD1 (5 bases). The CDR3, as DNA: TGCGCCAGCAGCCACACGGTGGGGGGGTTTGCCGATGACTATGGCTACACCTTC. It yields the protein CASSHTVGGFADDYGYTF.